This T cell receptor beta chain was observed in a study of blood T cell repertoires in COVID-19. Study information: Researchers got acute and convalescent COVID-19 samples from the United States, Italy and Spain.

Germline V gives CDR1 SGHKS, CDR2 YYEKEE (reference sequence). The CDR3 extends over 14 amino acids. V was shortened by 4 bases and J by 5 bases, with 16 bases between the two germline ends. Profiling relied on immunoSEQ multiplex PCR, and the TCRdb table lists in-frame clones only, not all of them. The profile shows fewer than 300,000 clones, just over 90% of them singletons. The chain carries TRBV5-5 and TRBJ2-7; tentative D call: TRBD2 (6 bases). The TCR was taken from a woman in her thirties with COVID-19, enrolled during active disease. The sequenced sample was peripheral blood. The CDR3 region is CASSGWRAIDEQYF. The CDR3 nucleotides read TGTGCCAGCAGCGGCTGGAGGGCCATCGACGAGCAGTACTTC.